Listed here are 7 T cell receptor beta chains from one sample, sequenced in a study of blood T cell repertoires in COVID-19. Repertoires were generated with immunoSEQ multiplex PCR, while TCRdb's copy carries only in-frame clones and drops some. Among hundreds of thousands of clones listed, approximately 87% were seen once. Sequencing was performed on peripheral blood. The receptors stem from a woman in her 50s with acute or convalescent COVID-19.

The rearrangement joins TRBV5-4 to TRBJ2-2; 9 positions match TRBD1. CDR1 is SGHNT and CDR2 is YYREEE in the germline V gene (reference sequence). This CDR3 spans 15 amino acids. V lost 3 bases to trimming and J lost 3 bases; unmatched junction nucleotides: 3. In DNA form, the CDR3 reads TGTGCCAGCAGCTCGACAGGGGGATACACCGGGGAGCTGTTTTTT. Its translation: CASSSTGGYTGELFF.

This clone was seen just once. The chain is built from TRBV7-8 and TRBJ1-3, with D tentatively TRBD1 (5 bases). The CDR3 has 15 amino acids. The germline V and J ends were trimmed by 3 bases and 2 bases, with 11 bases remaining between them. Germline CDR1 SGHVS, CDR2 FQNEAQ. The CDR3 region has the DNA TGTGCCAGCAGCTTGACAGTGACTGCTGGAAACACCATATATTTT. Its translation: CASSLTVTAGNTIYF.

This clone was seen just once. The chain recombines TRBV5-6 with TRBJ2-5, with TRBD1 matching 8 bases. J was trimmed by 3 bases and V by 4 bases; bases with no gene match: 8. Germline CDR1 SGHDT, CDR2 YYEEEE. The CDR3 is 15 amino acids. CDR3 DNA: TGTGCCAGCAGCCAAGGACAGGGCGATAAAGAGACCCAGTACTTC. Protein product: CASSQGQGDKETQYF.

For this clone: An end of the junction does not agree with germline; a read error may underlie this. The rearrangement uses TRBV9 and TRBJ1-1; D gene unclear. CDR3 length: 15 residues. From germline, CDR1 is SGDLS and CDR2 YYNGEE. The CDR3 here is CASSAPLESLAEAFF. The CDR3 DNA follows: TGTGCCAGCAGCGCCCCTCTAGAGTCTCTCGCTGAGGCTTTCTTT. Complete variable domain (other parts from reference TRBV9 and TRBJ1-1): DSGVTQTPKHLITATGQRVTLRCSPRSGDLSVYWYQQSLDQGLQFLIQYYNGEERAKGNILERFSAQQFPDLHSELNLSSLELGDSALYFCASSAPLESLAEAFFGQGTRLTVV.

Concerning this clone itself: Possible read error: a much larger clone is one base away. Other DNA sequences of this sample code for an identical CDR3. The chain combines TRBV10-3 with TRBJ2-3; 11 nucleotides align to TRBD1. Germline V CDR1 and CDR2: ENHRY, SYGVKD. Trimming cost V 9 bases and J 6 bases; bases outside gene matches: 5. The CDR3 has 13 amino acids. The DNA of the CDR3 is TGTGCCATAAGGGACAGGGGGGGGGATACGCAGTATTTT. Amino acid sequence: CAIRDRGGDTQYF.

The chain carries TRBV5-1 and TRBJ2-7; TRBD1 agrees at 8 bases. The J segment lost 2 bases and the V segment lost 3 bases, leaving 4 bases of the junction unmatched. Germline lookup yields CDR1 SGHRS and CDR2 YFSETQ. The CDR3 extends over 14 amino acids. Written as DNA, the CDR3 is TGCGCCAGCAGCTATCAGGGACAGGCCTACGAGCAGTACTTC. Protein: CASSYQGQAYEQYF.

The J gene is TRBJ2-6, the V gene TRBV6-5; 8 bases are a match to TRBD2. Unmatched junction bases numbered 8, after V lost 10 bases and J lost 3 bases. The CDR3 consists of 15 residues. The germline V gene encodes CDR1 MNHEY and CDR2 SVGAGI. CDR3 region: CAKTSEMGGANVLTF. The CDR3 DNA sequence: TGTGCCAAGACTAGCGAAATGGGTGGGGCCAACGTCCTGACTTTC.